The 31 T cell receptor beta chains in this list originate from one sample, sequenced in a study of blood T cells in healthy people across ages. With a J-beta primer mix and a sample-barcoded 5' primer, a second PCR ran roughly 6 to 11 cycles. TCRdb processed the 5' RACE reads anew with MiXCR; each CDR3 protein has one entry. The sample lists 1.5 million to 2 million distinct CDR3 sequences; about 50% were seen once. The sample taken for sequencing was blood. The receptors stem from a woman between 40 and 50 years old in good health.

Concerning this clonotype: An end of the junction differs from the germline gene, which may be a read error. The chain recombines TRBV6-5 with TRBJ2-1; D might be TRBD2 (6 bases). The CDR3 loop spans 14 amino acids. The germline gives CDR1 MNHEY, CDR2 SVGAGI. In DNA, the CDR3 is TGTGTCAGCAGTTACGAGCGGGTTTCAAATGAGCAGTTCTTC. This gives the protein CVSSYERVSNEQFF.

This clonotype has just a few counts. The J gene is TRBJ2-3, the V gene TRBV10-3; the D call may be TRBD1 or TRBD2 (5 bases each). Germline lookup yields CDR1 ENHRY and CDR2 SYGVKD. Trimming removed 3 bases at V and 2 bases at J, with 9 bases between. The CDR3 loop spans 14 amino acids. The CDR3, as DNA: TGTGCCATCAGTGATGGGACCTTCACAGATACGCAGTATTTT. Its translation: CAISDGTFTDTQYF.

V usage is TRBV19 and J usage is TRBJ2-5; D tentatively fits TRBD1 or TRBD2 (5 bases each). This CDR3 has 18 residues. V lost 6 bases, J lost 2 bases, and 25 bases lay in between. The V gene's germline CDR1 is LNHDA and CDR2 SQIVND (reference sequence). CDR3 nucleotide sequence: TGTGCCAGTAGCAAATTGGGGCAGCGTCACAGGAGGCAAGAGACCCAGTACTTC. Protein product: CASSKLGQRHRRQETQYF.

This clonotype was seen a few times. The chain combines TRBV6-5 with TRBJ2-1; D not certain. V gave up 6 bases and J gave up 10 bases, with 22 bases separating them. CDR1 and CDR2 (germline): MNHEY, SVGAGI. This CDR3 is built from 15 residues. Here the CDR3 reads CASRPGPLRAFEQFF. In DNA, the CDR3 is TGTGCCAGCAGACCGGGCCCCCTTAGAGCCTTCGAGCAGTTCTTC.

The sample holds a few counts of this clonotype. The rearrangement joins TRBV28 to TRBJ2-7, with 9 bases matching TRBD1. The CDR3 is 15 residues long. Germline V gene lookup returns CDR1 MDHEN and CDR2 SYDVKM. V was clipped by 6 bases and J by 2 bases; unmatched bases: 8. The CDR3 DNA is TGTGCCAGCAGACGGCCGGGACAGGGAGCCTACGAGCAGTACTTC. It yields the protein CASRRPGQGAYEQYF.

The chain carries TRBV29-1 and TRBJ1-5; a weak D match, TRBD1 (5 bases). This CDR3 spans 18 amino acids. V lost 1 base, J lost 1 base, and 20 bases lay in between. Per the germline V gene, CDR1 is SQVTM and CDR2 is ANQGSEA. The CDR3, as DNA: TGCAGCGTTGAAGCGAGGACAAGATGGGGTTACAGCAATCAGCCCCAGCATTTT. Amino acids: CSVEARTRWGYSNQPQHF.

This rearrangement joins TRBV3-1 to TRBJ1-2; tentative D call: TRBD1 (6 bases). CDR1 LGHDT and CDR2 YNNKEL come from the germline V gene (reference sequence). The CDR3 covers 15 residues. The V gene lost 0 bases and the J gene lost 8 bases, with 16 bases spanning the gap. Here the CDR3 reads CASSQDPGASFGYTF. The CDR3, as DNA: TGTGCCAGCAGCCAAGACCCAGGGGCTTCCTTCGGCTACACCTTC.

A word on this clonotype: This may arise from a read error, as a much more abundant clone is one base away. The chain uses TRBV28 and TRBJ2-4; maybe TRBD2 (5 bases). V lost 8 bases and J 5 bases, leaving 16 bases between the germline ends. Germline-derived CDR1 and CDR2 are MDHEN and SYDVKM. The CDR3 is 14 amino acids. The CDR3 here is CASSPAGKENIQYF. The CDR3, as DNA: TGTGCCAGCTCGCCGGCCGGGAAGGAAAACATTCAGTACTTC.

This clonotype has only a few counts. The V and J genes are TRBV20-1 and TRBJ2-7; D might be TRBD1 or TRBD2, each matching 5 bases. The CDR3 is 13 residues long. The V gene lost 1 base and the J gene lost 7 bases, with 14 bases spanning the gap. Germline V gene lookup returns CDR1 DFQATT and CDR2 SNEGSKA (reference sequence). The CDR3 DNA is TGCAGTGCTAGAGGGGACGGGATAGTAGAGCAGTACTTC. Amino acids: CSARGDGIVEQYF.

The rearrangement uses TRBV12-3 or TRBV12-4 and TRBJ2-5; no clear D. CDR3 length equals 9 residues. With 6 bases removed from V and 10 bases from J, the gap between germline ends came to 6 bases. Written as DNA, the CDR3 is TGTGCCAGCAGAGATATCCAGTACTTC. This translates into CASRDIQYF.

This clonotype appeared a single time. This sequence joins TRBV4-3 and TRBJ1-5; 7 bases are a match to TRBD1. The CDR3 spans 15 residues. The J segment lost 2 bases and the V segment lost 0 bases, leaving 1 base of the junction unmatched. Per germline, CDR1 LGHNA and CDR2 YSLEER. CDR3 region: CASSQDDRGNQPQHF. In DNA form, the CDR3 reads TGCGCCAGCAGCCAAGATGACAGGGGCAATCAGCCCCAGCATTTT.

This clonotype was detected a few times. V and J are TRBV20-1 and TRBJ2-3, with TRBD2 identical over 13 bases. Germline V lookup: CDR1 DFQATT, CDR2 SNEGSKA (reference sequence). V trimming: 0 bases; J trimming: 6 bases; junction bases outside the gene matches: 9. This CDR3 is 17 amino acids long. The CDR3 coding sequence is TGCAGTGCTAGAGATTTGACTAGCGGGGGGTATAGGGATACGCAGTATTTT. It encodes CSARDLTSGGYRDTQYF.

This chain uses TRBV7-9 with TRBJ1-6; TRBD1 matches 8 bases. The length of the CDR3 is 17 residues. The junction had 8 bases not matched to a gene; V was cut back by 0 bases and J by 7 bases. CDR1 and CDR2 (germline): SEHNR, FQNEAQ (reference sequence). This CDR3 reads CASSLAGGQGQNSPLHF. The CDR3, as DNA: TGTGCCAGCAGCTTAGCGGGAGGACAGGGTCAGAATTCACCCCTCCACTTT.

The CDR3 reads CASSVSGGTGTGELFF. The CDR3 DNA is TGTGCCAGCAGCGTCTCCGGGGGGACCGGTACCGGGGAGCTGTTTTTT. The chain combines TRBV9 with TRBJ2-2; 7 bases fit TRBD2. The V segment lost 2 bases and the J segment 5 bases; nucleotides outside the gene matches: 9. This CDR3 has 16 residues. Looked up from germline, CDR1 is SGDLS and CDR2 is YYNGEE.

The chain has TRBV4-3 and TRBJ2-3; 9 bases are a match to TRBD2. This CDR3 region has 17 residues. V was pared by 4 bases and J by 7 bases, with 15 bases of the junction left unmatched. Germline CDR1 is LGHNA and CDR2 is YSLEER. CDR3 sequence reads: CASSPLRGASGDYTQYF. In DNA, the CDR3 is TGCGCCAGCAGCCCTCTAAGGGGGGCTAGCGGGGACTATACGCAGTATTTT.

In this sample, this clonotype turned up a few times. The chain has TRBV24-1 and TRBJ2-5, with 12 bases aligning to TRBD1. V gave up 1 base and J gave up 4 bases; unmatched junction bases: 6. Germline V lookup: CDR1 KGHDR, CDR2 SFDVKD. CDR3 length: 17 amino acids. CDR3 protein: CATSDLAGTGGLETQYF. CDR3 in DNA: TGTGCCACCAGTGATTTAGCCGGGACAGGGGGCTTAGAGACCCAGTACTTC.

CDR3 in DNA: TGTGCCAGCAGCCAGACCTGGAACGGACTAGCGGCGAACAATACGCAGTATTTT. Translation gives CASSQTWNGLAANNTQYF. This rearrangement joins TRBV3-1 to TRBJ2-3, with 10 bases aligning to TRBD2. In germline, CDR1 is LGHDT, CDR2 YNNKEL (reference sequence). Trimming took 3 bases from V and 7 from J; bases not matched to a gene: 16. The CDR3 runs to 18 residues.

This clonotype was seen a few times. The chain links TRBV7-9 to TRBJ2-5; TRBD1 aligns across 8 bases. From germline, CDR1 is SEHNR and CDR2 FQNEAQ (reference sequence). The CDR3 sequence is 16 residues long. V gave up 4 bases and J gave up 4 bases; unmatched junction bases: 11. The CDR3, as DNA: TGTGCCAGCAGCTATGGGCAGGGGGCTGAGCGAGAGACCCAGTACTTC. Residues: CASSYGQGAERETQYF.

This clonotype was observed a few times. The chain employs TRBV5-6 and TRBJ1-2; the D gene is possibly TRBD1 (6 bases). There are 14 residues in the CDR3. The V gene lost 5 bases and the J gene lost 4 bases, with 15 bases spanning the gap. The germline V gene encodes CDR1 SGHDT and CDR2 YYEEEE. This CDR3 reads CASREPGQFYGYTF. The CDR3 DNA reads as TGTGCCAGCAGGGAACCCGGACAGTTCTATGGCTACACCTTC.

This clonotype showed up just a few times. The chain joins TRBV7-2 to TRBJ1-2; possible D gene TRBD1, 5 bases. This CDR3 has 14 residues. Trimming took off 4 bases at V and 7 bases at J, with 16 bases between the two ends. Per germline, CDR1 SGHTA and CDR2 FQGNSA. CDR3 sequence reads: CASSSGWGRVGYTF. CDR3 coding DNA: TGTGCCAGCAGCTCCGGTTGGGGGAGAGTTGGCTACACCTTC.

On this clonotype: One end of the junction is discordant with germline, which a read error may explain. This chain uses TRBV11-2 with TRBJ2-1; TRBD1 is a possible D gene (6 bases). Per germline, CDR1 SGHAT and CDR2 FQNNGV. The length of the CDR3 is 15 residues. The CDR3: CASTLGGREYNEQFF. The CDR3 DNA reads TGTGCCAGCACTCTAGGGGGTCGGGAATACAACGAGCAGTTCTTC.

Only a few counts were recorded for this clonotype. The CDR3 coding sequence is TGTGCCAGCAGCTTAAACACCGGGACAGGCAAAAACATTCAGTACTTC. Translated: CASSLNTGTGKNIQYF. V usage is TRBV11-2 and J usage is TRBJ2-4; TRBD1 matches 8 bases. The CDR3 is 16 amino acids. Per germline, CDR1 SGHAT and CDR2 FQNNGV. V lost 2 bases and J lost 3; bases outside the gene matches: 6.

Only a few counts were recorded for this clonotype. The chain employs TRBV29-1 and TRBJ1-2; no firm D call. Deletions cut 0 bases from V and 0 bases from J, with 14 bases between. Germline V gene data show CDR1 as SQVTM and CDR2 as ANQGSEA. The CDR3 contains 16 residues. Here the CDR3 DNA reads TGCAGCGTTGAAGAGGACCAACTAAGACCTAACTATGGCTACACCTTC. Protein sequence: CSVEEDQLRPNYGYTF.

The V call is TRBV10-3, the J call TRBJ1-2; 10 bases agree with TRBD1. Unmatched junction bases numbered 11, after V lost 2 bases and J lost 8 bases. Per germline, CDR1 ENHRY and CDR2 SYGVKD. The CDR3 sequence is 16 residues long. The CDR3 region is CAISERVKGTGEGYTF. CDR3 nucleotides: TGTGCCATCAGTGAGCGAGTCAAGGGGACAGGGGAAGGCTACACCTTC.

J is TRBJ1-1 and V is TRBV7-9; D is unresolved. Germline values: CDR1 SEHNR, CDR2 FQNEAQ (reference sequence). This CDR3 has 10 amino acids. Trimming removed 2 bases at V and 12 bases at J, with 7 bases between. CDR3 nucleotide sequence: TGTGCCAGCAGCTTAATAGGAACTTTCTTT. Protein: CASSLIGTFF.

The chain uses TRBV28 and TRBJ2-4; D uncertain. The DNA end favors TRBJ2-7, so the J call may be wrong. Germline assignment: CDR1 MDHEN and CDR2 SYDVKM. The CDR3 covers 13 residues. CDR3 DNA sequence: TGTGCCAGCAGTTCTCCGCCGCTCTACGAGCAGTACTTC. The encoded protein is CASSSPPLYEQYF.

With regard to this clonotype: One junction end disagrees with the germline gene, perhaps due to a read error. The J gene is TRBJ2-3, the V gene TRBV20-1; 10 bases map to TRBD2. The germline V gene encodes CDR1 DFQATT and CDR2 SNEGSKA (reference sequence). CDR3 length: 14 residues. In nucleotides, the CDR3 is TGCAGTGCACCTCTAGCGGGGGCCCCAGATACACAGTATTTT. It yields the protein CSAPLAGAPDTQYF.

V and J are TRBV4-3 and TRBJ1-2; weak D call: TRBD1 (5 bases). V shed 0 bases and J shed 4 bases, with 12 bases lying between them. Germline CDR1 and CDR2: LGHNA and YSLEER. This CDR3 contains 15 residues. CDR3 DNA: TGCGCCAGCAGCCAAGATGTCGCAGGGTTCTATGGCTACACCTTC. This codes for CASSQDVAGFYGYTF.

The CDR3 loop is CASSVQLAGIHEQFF. CDR3 coding DNA: TGTGCCAGCAGTGTTCAGCTAGCGGGGATCCATGAGCAGTTCTTC. The chain carries TRBV25-1 and TRBJ2-1; 9 bases align to TRBD2. The CDR3 sequence is 15 residues long. Per germline, CDR1 MGHDK and CDR2 SYGVNS. The junction had 9 bases not matched to a gene; V was cut back by 4 bases and J by 8 bases.

This clonotype was counted ten times or more. This chain connects TRBV11-1 to TRBJ2-5; unclear D gene. Germline V CDR1 and CDR2: SGHAT, FQDESV (reference sequence). The CDR3 covers 13 residues. The V end was cut by 3 bases, the J end by 3 bases, with 8 bases between. This chain's CDR3 is CASSFHDKETQYF. DNA of the CDR3: TGTGCCAGCAGCTTCCACGATAAAGAGACCCAGTACTTC.

In its sample, this clonotype was seen once. The DNA of the CDR3 is TGTGCCAGCAGTTTATATATAGCGGGGGGTATACAAGAGACCCAGTACTTC. This translates into CASSLYIAGGIQETQYF. This chain uses TRBV28 with TRBJ2-5; 10 bases map to TRBD2. The germline V gene encodes CDR1 MDHEN and CDR2 SYDVKM. The CDR3 consists of 17 residues. V was clipped by 1 base and J by 2 bases; unmatched bases: 7.